Each of the 4 T cell receptor beta chains below was sequenced from the same sample in a study of OX40 agonist ivuxolimab in advanced cancers. Method: immunoSEQ multiplex PCR; TCRdb's copy keeps in-frame clones and lacks some. Of under 50,000 clones listed, roughly 90% are singletons. Specimen: CD4+ or CD8+ T cells sorted from blood, collected in a trial of the OX40 agonist ivuxolimab. Receptors originate from an adult with an advanced solid tumor such as melanoma, head and neck, liver or kidney cancer.

This chain's CDR3 is CASSYRTEYQETQYF. CDR3 bases: TGTGCCAGCAGTTACCGGACAGAGTACCAAGAGACCCAGTACTTC. The gene calls are TRBV6-6 and TRBJ2-5; TRBD1 is a possible D gene (6 bases). With 2 bases removed from V and 0 bases from J, the gap between germline ends came to 10 bases. CDR1 is MNHNY, CDR2 SVGAGI, per germline (reference sequence). The CDR3 contains 15 residues.

This clone has just one count. The chain couples TRBV6-6 to TRBJ1-4; D unresolved. Per germline, CDR1 MNHNY and CDR2 SVGAGI (reference sequence). V dropped 2 bases and J dropped 1 base, with 2 bases sitting between them. The CDR3 covers 13 residues. This CDR3 reads CASSYRTNEKLFF. The CDR3 DNA is TGTGCCAGCAGTTACAGAACTAATGAAAAACTGTTTTTT.

The gene calls are TRBV28 and TRBJ2-1; D not resolved. The V gene lost 6 bases and the J gene lost 8 bases, with 29 bases spanning the gap. CDR1 and CDR2 from the germline V gene are MDHEN and SYDVKM. CDR3 length: 18 amino acids. The CDR3 sequence: CASSPLSRAPRNMDEQFF. The CDR3 DNA reads as TGTGCCAGCAGCCCCTTGAGCCGGGCACCCCGGAATATGGATGAGCAGTTCTTC.

The rearrangement links TRBV10-3 to TRBJ2-7; D is unresolved. This CDR3 region has 12 residues. Deletions cut 2 bases from V and 3 bases from J, with 5 bases between. CDR1 and CDR2 (germline): ENHRY, SYGVKD. The CDR3 DNA sequence: TGTGCCATCAGTGAGGGGGTCTACGAGCAGTACTTC. Translated: CAISEGVYEQYF.